These 20 T cell receptor beta chains came from one sample sequenced in a study of cytomegalovirus exposure and HLA in healthy donors. Amplification used 60 Vbeta primers and 13 Jbeta primers. The assay was immunoSEQ multiplex PCR, and TCRdb's table has in-frame clones only and misses some. The sample yields around 200,000 clones, roughly 85% seen once. Material: PBMCs. The receptor set was obtained from a man aged 18 to 30 in good health and CMV-seronegative.

This rearrangement joins TRBV6-1 to TRBJ2-7; the match to TRBD2 covers 8 bases. This CDR3 is built from 15 residues. Germline V CDR1 and CDR2: MNHNS, SASEGT. Trimming at V came to 4 bases and at J to 7 bases, leaving 12 bases not matched to a gene. The CDR3 DNA follows: TGTGCCAGCAGTGGGGGTGGGGCGGGGGGAAATGAGCAGTACTTC. Translation gives CASSGGGAGGNEQYF.

This clone has a single count. CDR3 loop: CAISEGDRGNYGYTF. As DNA, the CDR3 is TGTGCCATCAGTGAGGGGGACAGGGGGAACTATGGCTACACCTTC. The rearrangement joins TRBV10-3 to TRBJ1-2, with 11 bases identical to TRBD1. This CDR3 is 15 amino acids long. The J segment lost 2 bases and the V segment lost 2 bases, leaving 1 base of the junction unmatched. Germline CDR1 ENHRY, CDR2 SYGVKD.

The chain is built from TRBV9 and TRBJ1-1, with D hard to call. Germline loops: CDR1 SGDLS, CDR2 YYNGEE. Trimming took 4 bases from V and 3 from J, leaving 7 bases between them. The CDR3 sequence is 12 residues long. CDR3 protein: CASSLRDTEAFF. The CDR3 DNA reads as TGTGCCAGCAGCCTTCGGGACACTGAAGCTTTCTTT.

V usage is TRBV5-4 and J usage is TRBJ2-2, with a possible D match to TRBD2 (5 bases). The CDR3 sequence is 15 residues long. Looked up from germline, CDR1 is SGHNT and CDR2 is YYREEE (reference sequence). Deletions cut 7 bases from V and 1 base from J, with 14 bases between. This CDR3 reads CASRPSGMNTGELFF. DNA for the CDR3: TGTGCCAGCCGACCTTCGGGAATGAACACCGGGGAGCTGTTTTTT.

The V gene is TRBV28, the J gene TRBJ1-1; 8 bases align to TRBD1. CDR1 MDHEN and CDR2 SYDVKM come from the germline V gene. This CDR3 is built from 16 residues. V gave up 6 bases and J gave up 3 bases; unmatched junction bases: 12. The CDR3: CASRPGTGGAYTEAFF. DNA for the CDR3: TGTGCCAGCAGACCGGGGACAGGAGGGGCGTACACTGAAGCTTTCTTT.

V gene TRBV6-1 combines with J gene TRBJ1-3, with D unclear. The CDR3 has 14 amino acids. Germline loops: CDR1 MNHNS, CDR2 SASEGT. The V end lost 3 bases, the J end lost 1 base, and 7 bases lay between the germline ends. The CDR3 DNA reads as TGTGCCAGCAGTGAGAGGGAGTCTGGAAACACCATATATTTT. This gives the protein CASSERESGNTIYF.

The chain has TRBV7-6 and TRBJ2-2; 7 bases match TRBD2. After removal of 2 bases from V and 2 bases from J, the junction contained 8 bases not matched to a gene. This CDR3 region has 17 residues. The germline V gene has CDR1 SGHVS and CDR2 FNYEAQ. In DNA form, the CDR3 reads TGTGCCAGCAGCTTAAGTCGGGGGGAACTTAACACCGGGGAGCTGTTTTTT. It is translated as CASSLSRGELNTGELFF.

The CDR3 DNA is TGTGCCTGGAGTGGAGGGGGTGGTATCCGTCCCATATATTTT. Amino acid sequence: CAWSGGGGIRPIYF. The chain combines TRBV30 with TRBJ1-3, with D perhaps matching TRBD1 (6 bases). Germline CDR1 GTSNPN, CDR2 SVGIG (reference sequence). The CDR3 covers 14 residues. Deletions cut 1 base from V and 11 bases from J, with 18 bases between. Complete variable domain (other parts from reference TRBV30 and TRBJ1-3): SQTIHQWPATLVQPVGSPLSLECTVEGTSNPNLYWYRQAAGRGLQLLFYSVGIGQISSEVPQNLSASRPQDRQFILSSKKLLLSDSGFYLCAWSGGGGIRPIYFGEGSWLTVV.

This clone was found a few times. The CDR3 is CASSVAGGPPGELFF. The CDR3 coding sequence is TGTGCCAGCAGTGTAGCGGGAGGGCCCCCCGGGGAGCTGTTTTTT. The V and J genes are TRBV6-1 and TRBJ2-2, with 11 bases that match TRBD2. Germline V gives CDR1 MNHNS, CDR2 SASEGT. The CDR3 loop spans 15 amino acids. Losses at the gene ends were 4 bases for V and 6 bases for J; bases not matched to a gene: 4.

This sequence joins TRBV10-3 and TRBJ1-4; TRBD1 matches 7 bases. J lost 7 bases, V lost 9 bases, and 8 bases had no gene match. Germline V gene lookup returns CDR1 ENHRY and CDR2 SYGVKD. CDR3 length equals 13 residues. In nucleotides, the CDR3 is TGTGCCATTTCACAGGGGCCGGGTGAAAAACTGTTTTTT. Translating gives CAISQGPGEKLFF.

Here the CDR3 reads CASSGMTGHSNQPQHF. The CDR3 coding sequence is TGTGCCAGCAGTGGAATGACAGGACATAGCAATCAGCCCCAGCATTTT. The chain joins TRBV2 to TRBJ1-5, with D possibly matching TRBD1 (6 bases). The CDR3 has 16 amino acids. Germline V gene data show CDR1 as SNHLY and CDR2 as FYNNEI. Trimming took 4 bases from V and 0 from J, leaving 13 bases between them.

V and J are TRBV19 and TRBJ1-4; 7 bases agree with TRBD1. The germline V gene has CDR1 LNHDA and CDR2 SQIVND (reference sequence). The CDR3 length is 13 residues. Trimming removed 10 bases from V and 6 bases from J; junction bases left unmatched: 8. CDR3 bases: TGTGCCACCTCGGGACAGTGGTATGAAAAACTGTTTTTT. Translation gives CATSGQWYEKLFF.

This clone was detected once. J is TRBJ2-1 and V is TRBV4-3, with D tentatively TRBD2 (5 bases). CDR3 length equals 16 residues. Trimming removed 0 bases from V and 4 bases from J, with 13 bases in between. CDR1 and CDR2 (germline): LGHNA, YSLEER. As DNA, the CDR3 is TGCGCCAGCAGCCAAGAGGAACGGGGTGGGTACAATGAGCAGTTCTTC. This sequence encodes CASSQEERGGYNEQFF.

This clone was seen only once. The V gene is TRBV6-5, the J gene TRBJ1-2; no clear D. CDR3 length: 13 amino acids. The germline gives CDR1 MNHEY, CDR2 SVGAGI. With 0 bases removed from V and 3 bases from J, the gap between germline ends came to 5 bases. CDR3 in DNA: TGTGCCAGCAGTTACTCTCCGGACTATGGCTACACCTTC. Protein: CASSYSPDYGYTF.

A word on this clone: Different DNA sequences within this sample yield the same CDR3. The chain joins TRBV29-1 to TRBJ2-2; 11 nucleotides align to TRBD2. V dropped 4 bases and J dropped 0; count of bases not matched to a gene: 1. The CDR3 has 15 amino acids. Germline lookup yields CDR1 SQVTM and CDR2 ANQGSEA. CDR3 loop: CSVVGLAANTGELFF. CDR3 sequence (DNA): TGCAGCGTTGTGGGACTAGCGGCGAACACCGGGGAGCTGTTTTTT.

The table lists this clone with a few counts. The genes are TRBV28 and TRBJ2-7; 11 bases fit TRBD1. The CDR3 is 14 amino acids. The trim removed 2 bases at V and 4 bases at J, leaving 1 base unmatched. Germline CDR1 reads MDHEN; CDR2 reads SYDVKM. The CDR3 nucleotides read TGTGCCAGCAGTTTAGGGACAGGGGGATACGAGCAGTACTTC. This sequence encodes CASSLGTGGYEQYF.

The chain is built from TRBV4-2 and TRBJ1-2; 9 bases are shared with TRBD1. CDR1 and CDR2 from the germline V gene are LGHNA and YNFKEQ. Unmatched junction bases numbered 5, after V lost 0 bases and J lost 6 bases. This CDR3 has 15 amino acids. The CDR3 nucleotides read TGTGCCAGCAGCCAAGATCTGGGACAGGGTCATGGCTACACCTTC. It codes for CASSQDLGQGHGYTF.

With regard to this clone: The same CDR3 can be traced to other DNA sequences in this sample. The rearrangement links TRBV9 to TRBJ2-2, with D maybe TRBD1 (6 bases). The V end lost 4 bases, the J end lost 8 bases, and 24 bases lay between the germline ends. The CDR3 is made up of 17 amino acids. Germline V CDR1 and CDR2: SGDLS, YYNGEE. CDR3 region: CASSLDGGEGRSGELFF. In nucleotides, the CDR3 is TGTGCCAGCAGCCTCGATGGGGGCGAAGGACGGTCGGGGGAGCTGTTTTTT. The complete variable domain, with remaining parts taken from reference TRBV9 and TRBJ2-2, reads DSGVTQTPKHLITATGQRVTLRCSPRSGDLSVYWYQQSLDQGLQFLIQYYNGEERAKGNILERFSAQQFPDLHSELNLSSLELGDSALYFCASSLDGGEGRSGELFFGEGSRLTVL.

This sequence joins TRBV7-6 and TRBJ1-2, with D possibly TRBD1 on 5 matching bases. V shed 5 bases and J shed 4 bases, with 11 bases lying between them. Germline-derived CDR1 and CDR2 are SGHVS and FNYEAQ. The CDR3 is made up of 13 amino acids. CDR3 residues: CASSPQAPYGYTF. The CDR3 DNA is TGTGCCAGCAGCCCACAGGCCCCCTATGGCTACACCTTC.

CDR3 in DNA: TGTGCCAGCAGTTACGTGCGGGGAGTTGTCGACGAGCAGTACTTC. Amino acids: CASSYVRGVVDEQYF. The V gene is TRBV6-5, the J gene TRBJ2-7; a possible D gene is TRBD2 (6 bases). CDR3 length: 15 amino acids. Per the germline V gene, CDR1 is MNHEY and CDR2 is SVGAGI. The V and J ends lost 2 bases and 5 bases respectively, with 16 bases between them.